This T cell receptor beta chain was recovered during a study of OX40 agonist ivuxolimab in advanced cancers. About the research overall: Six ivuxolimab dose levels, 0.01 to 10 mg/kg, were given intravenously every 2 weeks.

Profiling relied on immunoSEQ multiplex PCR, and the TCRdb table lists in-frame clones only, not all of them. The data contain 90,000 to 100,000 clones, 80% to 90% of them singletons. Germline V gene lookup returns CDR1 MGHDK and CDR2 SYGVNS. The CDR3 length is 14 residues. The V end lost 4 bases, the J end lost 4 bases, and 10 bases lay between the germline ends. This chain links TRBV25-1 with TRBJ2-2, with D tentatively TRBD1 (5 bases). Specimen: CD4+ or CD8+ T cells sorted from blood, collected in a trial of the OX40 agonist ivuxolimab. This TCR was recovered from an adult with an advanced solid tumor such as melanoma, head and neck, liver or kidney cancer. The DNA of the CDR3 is TGTGCCAGCAGTGGGCAGGGCGGCACCGGGGAGCTGTTTTTT. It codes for CASSGQGGTGELFF. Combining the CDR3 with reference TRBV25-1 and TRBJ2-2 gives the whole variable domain EADIYQTPRYLVIGTGKKITLECSQTMGHDKMYWYQQDPGMELHLIHYSYGVNSTEKGDLSSESTVSRIRTEHFPLTLESARPSHTSQYLCASSGQGGTGELFFGEGSRLTVL.